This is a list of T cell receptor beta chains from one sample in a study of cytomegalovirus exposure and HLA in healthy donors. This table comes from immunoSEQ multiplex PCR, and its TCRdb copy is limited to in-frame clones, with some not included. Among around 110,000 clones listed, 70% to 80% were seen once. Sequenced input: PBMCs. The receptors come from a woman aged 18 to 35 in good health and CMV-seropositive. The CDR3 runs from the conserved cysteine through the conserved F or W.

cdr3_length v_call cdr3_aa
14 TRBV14 CASSQDADSGGYTF
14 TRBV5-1 CASSLDQGDTEAFF
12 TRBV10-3 CATGTGGYEQYF
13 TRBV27 CASSFGQGFEQYF
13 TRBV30 CAHNRQGGEKLFF
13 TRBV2 CASRDQGAAEAFF
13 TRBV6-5 CASARGLQETQYF
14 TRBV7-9 CASSSRTVNEKLFF
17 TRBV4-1 CASSQRIGGVSNQPQHF
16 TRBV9 CASSSPGGWAENIQYF
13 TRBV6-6 CASSPGTHEKLFF
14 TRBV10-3 CAISATGGNQPQHF
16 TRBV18 CASSPPSLAATGELFF
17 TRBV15 CATSRDVGTSGRNEQFF
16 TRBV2 CATTHDRGQGAREQYF
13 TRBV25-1 CASSRSGANVLTF
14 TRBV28 CASSPLYRVSEAFF
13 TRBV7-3 CASSPQGGTEAFF
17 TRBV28 CASSSDRGNLDFDEQYF
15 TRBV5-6 CASSLGGRAHNEQFF
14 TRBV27 CASRVSAVTDGYTF
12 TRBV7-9 CASSLGTAEAFF
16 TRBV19 CASSIGGGSYPYEQYF
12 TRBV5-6 CASSSQGQPQHF